This T cell receptor beta chain was identified during a study of blood T cell repertoires in COVID-19. Per the study methods: Using reference gene primer amplification, nucleated cell counts were estimated. Assay: immunoSEQ multiplex PCR; the TCRdb copy retains only in-frame clones and omits some. V, J and clone size are those of that table, while D and trimming were read from the DNA. This table has around 200,000 clones, about 88% appearing once. V trimming: 7 bases; J trimming: 6 bases; junction bases outside the gene matches: 8. The CDR3 runs to 16 residues. Germline values: CDR1 SGHTA, CDR2 FQGNSA.

This receptor was taken from a woman in her 30s who had been exposed to COVID-19. This chain uses TRBV7-2 with TRBJ2-2; TRBD2 agrees at 13 bases. The sequencing sample was made of PBMCs or T cells enriched from blood (not recorded which). The CDR3 region is CASNTGLAGAAGELFF. The CDR3 DNA is TGTGCCAGCAACACCGGACTAGCGGGGGCTGCCGGGGAGCTGTTTTTT.